The 10 T cell receptor beta chains below were found in one sample sequenced in a study of shared clonotypes between healthy human individuals. Generated by immunoSEQ multiplex PCR, the TCRdb table keeps only in-frame clones and is missing some. The sample includes about a million clones, under 80% seen only once; the top ten take 1.4%. The specimen sequenced was memory CD4+ T cells sorted from blood. Specified subset: CD45RA-negative fraction. Receptors were obtained from a man between 18 and 29 years old in good health.

This chain uses TRBV11-2 with TRBJ2-2; possibly TRBD1 or TRBD2 for D (5 bases each). Per germline, CDR1 SGHAT and CDR2 FQNNGV. CDR3 length: 15 residues. V lost 6 bases to trimming and J lost 5 bases, with 16 bases between them. CDR3 residues: CASSPTGTATGELFF. The CDR3 region has the DNA TGTGCCAGCAGTCCGACCGGGACGGCGACCGGGGAGCTGTTTTTT.

The gene calls are TRBV29-1 and TRBJ2-6, with TRBD1 identical over 7 bases. Trimming cost V 4 bases and J 1 base; bases outside gene matches: 4. This CDR3 is 15 amino acids long. The germline V gene has CDR1 SQVTM and CDR2 ANQGSEA. This CDR3 is CSVATGSSGANVLTF. CDR3 DNA: TGCAGCGTTGCGACAGGGAGTTCTGGGGCCAACGTCCTGACTTTC.

The chain employs TRBV13 and TRBJ2-3; D may be TRBD2 (5 bases). The CDR3 contains 15 residues. Trimming stripped 5 bases from V and 2 bases from J, with 14 bases between. CDR1 is PRHDT and CDR2 is FYEKMQ in the germline V gene (reference sequence). CDR3 nucleotide sequence: TGTGCCAGCAGCCCCCGATGGGGAGTCACAGATACGCAGTATTTT. This gives the protein CASSPRWGVTDTQYF.

This clone was found a few times. The J gene is TRBJ1-1, the V gene TRBV9; D is unclear. V was shortened by 1 base and J by 1 base, with 5 bases between the two germline ends. The CDR3 length is 13 residues. CDR1 SGDLS and CDR2 YYNGEE come from the germline V gene. The CDR3 nucleotides are TGTGCCAGCAGCGTATCAGGGAACACTGAAGCTTTCTTT. It codes for CASSVSGNTEAFF.

This chain joins TRBV5-5 and TRBJ2-7; a weak D match, TRBD1 (6 bases). Germline CDR1 SGHKS, CDR2 YYEKEE (reference sequence). Deletions cut 4 bases from V and 4 bases from J, with 18 bases between. The CDR3 contains 15 residues. The chain's CDR3 is CASSHSIGQNYEQYF. The DNA of the CDR3 is TGTGCCAGCAGCCACTCCATCGGACAGAATTACGAGCAGTACTTC.

V usage is TRBV30 and J usage is TRBJ1-3; D gene uncertain. The germline V and J ends were trimmed by 0 bases and 2 bases, with 14 bases remaining between them. The CDR3 totals 16 residues. Germline CDR1 is GTSNPN and CDR2 is SVGIG (reference sequence). The CDR3 nucleotides are TGTGCCTGGAGTGTACGTAGAGGACTAACTGGAAACACCATATATTTT. Its protein is CAWSVRRGLTGNTIYF.

The DNA for the CDR3 is TGTGCCAGCAGCTCTAAGACTAGCGGGGGGGCGGCGACAGATACGCAGTATTTT. Translation: CASSSKTSGGAATDTQYF. The chain employs TRBV5-4 and TRBJ2-3; 14 positions match TRBD2. The J segment lost 3 bases and the V segment lost 3 bases, leaving 9 bases of the junction unmatched. The CDR3 is 18 residues long. Per the germline V gene, CDR1 is SGHNT and CDR2 is YYREEE (reference sequence).

This chain uses TRBV19 with TRBJ1-4; 9 nucleotides line up with TRBD1. Germline CDR1 is LNHDA and CDR2 is SQIVND (reference sequence). The CDR3 has 13 amino acids. Germline trimming cut 9 bases from V and 8 bases from J; bases unmatched to any gene: 7. CDR3 residues: CASSFTGGEKLFF. In DNA, the CDR3 is TGTGCCAGCTCTTTCACAGGGGGCGAAAAACTGTTTTTT.

The table lists this clone with many counts. The chain has TRBV11-2 and TRBJ1-6; D remains unclear. Germline CDR1 and CDR2: SGHAT and FQNNGV. Trimming left V 1 base short and J 7 bases short, with 5 bases between. CDR3 size: 13 residues. CDR3: CASSLVANSPLHF. The CDR3, as DNA: TGTGCCAGCAGCTTAGTGGCGAATTCACCCCTCCACTTT. The full variable domain, rest sourced from reference TRBV11-2 and TRBJ1-6, is EAGVAQSPRYKIIEKRQSVAFWCNPISGHATLYWYQQILGQGPKLLIQFQNNGVVDDSQLPKDRFSAERLKGVDSTLKIQPAKLEDSAVYLCASSLVANSPLHFGNGTRLTVT.

The CDR3 sequence is CASSPNSKGTGELFF. CDR3 bases: TGTGCCAGCAGCCCAAATAGTAAAGGGACCGGGGAGCTGTTTTTT. V and J are TRBV7-9 and TRBJ2-2, with D hard to call. Looked up from germline, CDR1 is SEHNR and CDR2 is FQNEAQ (reference sequence). The CDR3 length is 15 residues. V lost 5 bases and J 5 bases, leaving 15 bases between the germline ends.